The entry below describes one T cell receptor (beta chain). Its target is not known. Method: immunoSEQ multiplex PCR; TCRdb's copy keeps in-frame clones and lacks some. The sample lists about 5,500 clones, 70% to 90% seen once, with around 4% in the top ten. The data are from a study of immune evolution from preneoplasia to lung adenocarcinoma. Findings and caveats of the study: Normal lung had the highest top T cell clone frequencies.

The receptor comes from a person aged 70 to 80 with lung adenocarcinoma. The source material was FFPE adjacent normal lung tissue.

CDR3 DNA: TGTGCCTGGACCTCTACTAGTGAAGCTTTCTTT. It encodes CAWTSTSEAFF. The J gene is TRBJ1-1, the V gene TRBV30; D is uncertain. The CDR3 totals 11 residues. Germline V CDR1 and CDR2: GTSNPN, SVGIG (reference sequence). V lost 4 bases and J lost 7, with 10 bases in between.